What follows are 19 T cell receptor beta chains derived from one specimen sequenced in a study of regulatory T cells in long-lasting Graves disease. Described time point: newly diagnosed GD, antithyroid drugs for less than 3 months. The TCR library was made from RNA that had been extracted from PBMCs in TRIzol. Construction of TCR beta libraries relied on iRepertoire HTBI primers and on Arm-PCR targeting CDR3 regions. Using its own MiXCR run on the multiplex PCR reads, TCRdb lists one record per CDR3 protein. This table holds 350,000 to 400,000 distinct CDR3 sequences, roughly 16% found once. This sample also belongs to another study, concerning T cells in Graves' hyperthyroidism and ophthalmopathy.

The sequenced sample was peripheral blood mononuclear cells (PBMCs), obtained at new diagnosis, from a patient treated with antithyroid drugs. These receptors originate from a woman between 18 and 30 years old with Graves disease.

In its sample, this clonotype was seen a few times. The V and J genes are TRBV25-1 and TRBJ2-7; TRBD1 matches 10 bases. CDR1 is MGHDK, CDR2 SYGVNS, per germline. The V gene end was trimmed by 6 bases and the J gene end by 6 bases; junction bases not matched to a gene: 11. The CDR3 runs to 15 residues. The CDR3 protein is CASRTTGQGSSEQYF. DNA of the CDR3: TGTGCCAGCAGAACTACGGGACAGGGGTCGTCCGAGCAGTACTTC.

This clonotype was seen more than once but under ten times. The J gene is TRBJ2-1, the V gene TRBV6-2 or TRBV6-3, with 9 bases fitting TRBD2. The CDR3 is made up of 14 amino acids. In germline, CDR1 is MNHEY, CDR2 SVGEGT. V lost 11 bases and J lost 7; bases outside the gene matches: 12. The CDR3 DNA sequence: TGTGCCTCCAGGACTAGCGCGATAGGAAATGAGCAGTTCTTC. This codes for CASRTSAIGNEQFF.

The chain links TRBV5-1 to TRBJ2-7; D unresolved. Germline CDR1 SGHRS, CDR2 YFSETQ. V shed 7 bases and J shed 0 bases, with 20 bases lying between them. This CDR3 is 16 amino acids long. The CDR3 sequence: CASGPIPVLSSYEQYF. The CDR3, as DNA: TGCGCCAGCGGCCCGATTCCGGTCCTAAGCTCCTACGAGCAGTACTTC.

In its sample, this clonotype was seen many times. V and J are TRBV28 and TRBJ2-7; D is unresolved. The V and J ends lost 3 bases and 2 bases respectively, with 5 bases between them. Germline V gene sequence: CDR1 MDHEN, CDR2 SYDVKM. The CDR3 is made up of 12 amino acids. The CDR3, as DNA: TGTGCCAGCAGTTTCCTTCCCTACGAGCAGTACTTC. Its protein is CASSFLPYEQYF.

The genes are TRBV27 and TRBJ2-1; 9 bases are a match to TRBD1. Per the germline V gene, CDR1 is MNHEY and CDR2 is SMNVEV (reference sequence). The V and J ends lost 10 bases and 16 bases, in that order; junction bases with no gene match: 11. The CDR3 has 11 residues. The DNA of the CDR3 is TGTGCCATATCCTCCGGGACAGGGCACTTCTTC. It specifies CAISSGTGHFF.

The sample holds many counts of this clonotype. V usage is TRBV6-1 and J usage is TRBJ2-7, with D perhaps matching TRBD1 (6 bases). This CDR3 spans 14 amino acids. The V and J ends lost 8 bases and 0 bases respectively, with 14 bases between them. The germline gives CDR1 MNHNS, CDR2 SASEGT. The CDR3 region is CASQGGALSYEQYF. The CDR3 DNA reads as TGTGCCAGCCAAGGGGGAGCTCTCTCCTACGAGCAGTACTTC.

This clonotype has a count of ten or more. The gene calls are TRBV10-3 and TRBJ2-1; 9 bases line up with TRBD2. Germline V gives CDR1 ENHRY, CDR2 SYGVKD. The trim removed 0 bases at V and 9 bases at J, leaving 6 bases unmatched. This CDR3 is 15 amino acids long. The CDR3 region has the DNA TGTGCCATCAGTGAGTCGACGGTAGCGGGAGCTGAGCAGTTCTTC. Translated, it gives CAISESTVAGAEQFF.

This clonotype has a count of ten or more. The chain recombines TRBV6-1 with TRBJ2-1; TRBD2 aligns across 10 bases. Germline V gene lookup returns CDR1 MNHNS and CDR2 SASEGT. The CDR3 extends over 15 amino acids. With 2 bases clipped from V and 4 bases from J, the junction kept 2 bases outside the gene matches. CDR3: CASSETSGAYNEQFF. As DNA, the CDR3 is TGTGCCAGCAGTGAAACTAGCGGGGCGTACAATGAGCAGTTCTTC.

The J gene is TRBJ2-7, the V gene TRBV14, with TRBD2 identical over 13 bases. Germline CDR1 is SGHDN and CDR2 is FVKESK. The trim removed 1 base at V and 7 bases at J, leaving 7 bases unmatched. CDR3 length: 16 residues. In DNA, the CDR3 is TGTGCCAGCAGCCAAGTCGGACTAGCGGGAGCAGGAGAGCAGTACTTC. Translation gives CASSQVGLAGAGEQYF.

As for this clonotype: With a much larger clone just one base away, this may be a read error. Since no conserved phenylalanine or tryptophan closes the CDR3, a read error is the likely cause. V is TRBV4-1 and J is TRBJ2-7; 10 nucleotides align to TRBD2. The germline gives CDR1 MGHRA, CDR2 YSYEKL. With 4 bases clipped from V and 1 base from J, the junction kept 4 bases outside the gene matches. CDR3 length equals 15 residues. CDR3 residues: CASSPGLAESYEQYS. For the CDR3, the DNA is TGCGCCAGCAGCCCCGGACTAGCGGAATCCTACGAGCAGTACTCC.

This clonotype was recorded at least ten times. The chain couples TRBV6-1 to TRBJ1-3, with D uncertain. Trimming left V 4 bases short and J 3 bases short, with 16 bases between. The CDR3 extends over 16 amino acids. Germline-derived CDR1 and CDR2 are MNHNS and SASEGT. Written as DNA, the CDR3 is TGTGCCAGCAGTGCCGAAAAAGGGCTTATTGGAAACACCATATATTTT. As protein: CASSAEKGLIGNTIYF.

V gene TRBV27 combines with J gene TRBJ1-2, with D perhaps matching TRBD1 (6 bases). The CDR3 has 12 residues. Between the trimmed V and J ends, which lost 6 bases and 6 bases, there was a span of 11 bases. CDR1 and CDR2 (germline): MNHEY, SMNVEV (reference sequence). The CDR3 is CASSTGSNGYTF. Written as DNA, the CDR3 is TGTGCCAGCAGCACAGGGAGCAATGGCTACACCTTC.

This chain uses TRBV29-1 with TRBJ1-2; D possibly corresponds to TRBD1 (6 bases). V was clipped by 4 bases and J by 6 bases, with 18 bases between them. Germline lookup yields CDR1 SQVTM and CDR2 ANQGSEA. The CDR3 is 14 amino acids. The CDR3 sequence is CSVGATMGGDGYTF. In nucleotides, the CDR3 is TGCAGCGTTGGGGCCACCATGGGGGGCGATGGCTACACCTTC.

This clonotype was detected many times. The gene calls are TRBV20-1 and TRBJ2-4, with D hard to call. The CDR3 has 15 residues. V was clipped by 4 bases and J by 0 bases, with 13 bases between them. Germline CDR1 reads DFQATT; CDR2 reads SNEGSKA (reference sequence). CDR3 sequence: CSAISQNGAKNIQYF. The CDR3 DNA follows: TGCAGTGCTATTAGCCAAAATGGAGCCAAAAACATTCAGTACTTC.

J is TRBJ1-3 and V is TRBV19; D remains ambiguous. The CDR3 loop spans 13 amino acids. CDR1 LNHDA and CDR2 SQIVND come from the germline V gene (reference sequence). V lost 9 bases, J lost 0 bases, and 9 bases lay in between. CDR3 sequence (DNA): TGTGCCAGCGCGAGGATCTCTGGAAACACCATATATTTT. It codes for CASARISGNTIYF. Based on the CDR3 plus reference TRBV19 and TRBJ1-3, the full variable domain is DGGITQSPKYLFRKEGQNVTLSCEQNLNHDAMYWYRQDPGQGLRLIYYSQIVNDFQKGDIAEGYSVSREKKESFPLTVTSAQKNPTAFYLCASARISGNTIYFGEGSWLTVV.

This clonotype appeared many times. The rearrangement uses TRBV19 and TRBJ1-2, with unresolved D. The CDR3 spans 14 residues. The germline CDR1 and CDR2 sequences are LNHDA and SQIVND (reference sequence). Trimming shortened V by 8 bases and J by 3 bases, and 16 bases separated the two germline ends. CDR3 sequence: CASLFRAGDYGYTF. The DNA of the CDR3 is TGTGCCAGTCTCTTCCGGGCCGGGGACTATGGCTACACCTTC.

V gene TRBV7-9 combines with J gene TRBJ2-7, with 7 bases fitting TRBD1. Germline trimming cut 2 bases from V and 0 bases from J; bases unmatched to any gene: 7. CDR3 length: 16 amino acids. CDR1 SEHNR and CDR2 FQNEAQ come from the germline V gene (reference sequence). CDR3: CASSLMTGFSSYEQYF. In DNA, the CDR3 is TGTGCCAGCAGCTTAATGACAGGGTTCAGCTCCTACGAGCAGTACTTC.

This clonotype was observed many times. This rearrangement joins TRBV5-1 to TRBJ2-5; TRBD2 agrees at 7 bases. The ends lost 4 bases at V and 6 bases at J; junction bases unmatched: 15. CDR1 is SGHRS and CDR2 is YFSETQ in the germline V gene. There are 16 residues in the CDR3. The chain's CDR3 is CASSPSWGGGEQTQYF. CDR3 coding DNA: TGCGCCAGCAGCCCCTCCTGGGGGGGTGGTGAACAGACCCAGTACTTC.

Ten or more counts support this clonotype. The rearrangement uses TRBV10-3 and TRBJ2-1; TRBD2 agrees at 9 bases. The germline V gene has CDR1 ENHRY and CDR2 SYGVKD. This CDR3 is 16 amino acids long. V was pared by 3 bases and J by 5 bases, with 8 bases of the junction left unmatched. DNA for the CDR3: TGTGCCATCAGTGAAGATAGCGGGGGTGTAAACAATGAGCAGTTCTTC. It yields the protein CAISEDSGGVNNEQFF.